The present TCR beta chain was sequenced within a study of T-cell reconstitution after alpha-beta-depleted transplantation in children listed by TCRdb under 2016. Broadly, across the study: T-cell immune reconstitution after TCRalphabeta/CD19-depleted allogeneic hematopoietic cell transplantation in children was quantitatively tracked in the study by means of TCR repertoire profiling. Overall study outcomes, separate from this receptor: Hyperexpanded clone frequencies declined over subsequent months; after one year, T-cell counts and TCRbeta diversity were mostly attributed to newly produced T cells. The high TCRbeta diversity at day 60 in some patients was ascribed to recipient T cells and intrathymic progenitors that had survived conditioning. Apparently early alphabetaT-cell count recovery about two months after transplant reportedly relied on only several hundred rapidly expanded clones derived from non-depleted graft cells.

The treatment or condition label, read with the paper, signifies: allogeneic hematopoietic cell transplantation with graft depleted of TCRalphabeta T cells and CD19 B cells. Transplant recipients were children who received TCRalphabeta/CD19-depleted allogeneic hematopoietic cell grafts. From its cysteine to its phenylalanine, the CDR3 spans 16 amino acids. This entry keeps only the CDR3 DNA: 48 bases, framed from base 1. CDR1 and CDR2 (KGHSH, LQKENI) derive from the germline V gene. V loses 0 bases of germline sequence and J loses 7 bases, and the interval between the two ends is 13 bases. This clonotype was picked up a small number of times. There is no known antigen for this receptor. Base qualities are not at hand, and no much larger clone is one base apart. Library generation was performed with PCR. Sequencer: Illumina HiSeq 2500. Molecular barcoding was employed in the preparation of TCR libraries, with unique molecular identifiers being used to normalize TCRbeta repertoire quantification. In-frame beta chains were kept once TCRdb had trimmed the public reads at Q25 with fastp and called clones with MiXCR. Rows matching on CDR3 protein sequence are summarized as one entry with the most common DNA and genes. Within this sample are fewer than 250,000 distinct CDR3 sequences, with around 7.8% of them counted one time only. Nearly 6.5% of the sample comes from the top ten.

This sequence originates from a male patient under 18 who had a stem cell transplant for acute lymphoblastic leukemia, so the T cells may come from the graft donor. The sequencing here drew on PBMCs, mostly from graft donor cells, taken 180 days after TCRalphabeta/CD19-depleted stem cell transplant. The sequence links TRBV18 to TRBJ1-6, with the D gene not confidently named. The CDR3 corresponds to CASSPPLATSNSPLHF. The nucleotide sequence reads TGTGCCAGCTCACCACCCCTGGCTACTTCAAATTCACCCCTCCACTTT.